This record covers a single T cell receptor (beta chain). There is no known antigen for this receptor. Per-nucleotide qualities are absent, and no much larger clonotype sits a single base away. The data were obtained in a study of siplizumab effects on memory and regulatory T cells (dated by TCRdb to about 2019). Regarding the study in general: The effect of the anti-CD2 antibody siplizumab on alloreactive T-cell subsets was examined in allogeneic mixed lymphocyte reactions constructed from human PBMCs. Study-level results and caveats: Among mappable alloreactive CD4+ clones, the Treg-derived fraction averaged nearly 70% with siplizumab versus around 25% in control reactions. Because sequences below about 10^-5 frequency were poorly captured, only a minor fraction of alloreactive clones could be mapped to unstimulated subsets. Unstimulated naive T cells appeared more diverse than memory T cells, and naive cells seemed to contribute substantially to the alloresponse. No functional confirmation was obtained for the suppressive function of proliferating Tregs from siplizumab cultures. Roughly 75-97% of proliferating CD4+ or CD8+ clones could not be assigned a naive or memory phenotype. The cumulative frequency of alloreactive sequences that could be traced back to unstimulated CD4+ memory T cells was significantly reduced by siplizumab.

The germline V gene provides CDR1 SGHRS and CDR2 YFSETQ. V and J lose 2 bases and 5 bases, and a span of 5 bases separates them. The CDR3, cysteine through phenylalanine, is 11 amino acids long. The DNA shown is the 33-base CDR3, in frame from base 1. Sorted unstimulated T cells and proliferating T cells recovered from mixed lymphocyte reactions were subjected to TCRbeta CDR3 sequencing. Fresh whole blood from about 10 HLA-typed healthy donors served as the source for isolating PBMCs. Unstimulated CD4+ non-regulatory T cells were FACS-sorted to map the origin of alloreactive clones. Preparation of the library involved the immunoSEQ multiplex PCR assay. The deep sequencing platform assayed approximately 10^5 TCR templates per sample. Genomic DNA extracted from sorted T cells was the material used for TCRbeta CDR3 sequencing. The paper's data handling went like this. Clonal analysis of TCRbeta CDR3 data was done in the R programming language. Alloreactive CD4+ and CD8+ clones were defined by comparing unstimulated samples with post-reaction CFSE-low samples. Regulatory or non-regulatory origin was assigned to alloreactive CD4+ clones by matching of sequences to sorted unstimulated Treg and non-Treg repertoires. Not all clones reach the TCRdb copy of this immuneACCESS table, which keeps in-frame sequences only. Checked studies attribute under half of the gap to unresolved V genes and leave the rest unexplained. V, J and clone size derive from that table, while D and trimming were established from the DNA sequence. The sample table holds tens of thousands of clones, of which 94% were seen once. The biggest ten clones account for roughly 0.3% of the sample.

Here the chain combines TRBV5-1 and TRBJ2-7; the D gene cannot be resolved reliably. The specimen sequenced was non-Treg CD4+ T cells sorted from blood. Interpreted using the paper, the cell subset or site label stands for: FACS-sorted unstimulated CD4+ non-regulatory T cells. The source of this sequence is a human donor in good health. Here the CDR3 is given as CASSFNHEQYF. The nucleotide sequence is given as TGCGCCAGCAGCTTTAATCACGAGCAGTACTTC.